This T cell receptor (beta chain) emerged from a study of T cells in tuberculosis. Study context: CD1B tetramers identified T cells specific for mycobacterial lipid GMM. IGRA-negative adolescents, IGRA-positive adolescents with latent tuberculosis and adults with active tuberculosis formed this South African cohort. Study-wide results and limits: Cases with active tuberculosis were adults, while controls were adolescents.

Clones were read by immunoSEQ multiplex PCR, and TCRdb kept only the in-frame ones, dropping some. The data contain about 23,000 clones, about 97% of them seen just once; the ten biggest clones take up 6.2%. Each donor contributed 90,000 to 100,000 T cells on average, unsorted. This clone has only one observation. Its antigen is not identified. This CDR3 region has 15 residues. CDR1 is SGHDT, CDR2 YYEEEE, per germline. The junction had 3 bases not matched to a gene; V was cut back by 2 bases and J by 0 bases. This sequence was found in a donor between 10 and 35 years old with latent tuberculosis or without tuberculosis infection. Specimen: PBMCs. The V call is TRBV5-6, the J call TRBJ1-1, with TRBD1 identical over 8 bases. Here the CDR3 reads CASSLQGGMNTEAFF. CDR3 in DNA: TGTGCCAGCAGCTTACAGGGGGGCATGAACACTGAAGCTTTCTTT.